These 22 T cell receptor beta chains came from one sample sequenced in a study of OX40 agonist ivuxolimab in advanced cancers. TCRdb keeps only in-frame clones here, not all; method: immunoSEQ multiplex PCR. This sample has tens of thousands of clones, with around 92% found just once. Here the sequenced sample was CD4+ or CD8+ T cells sorted from blood, taken in a trial of the OX40 agonist ivuxolimab. These receptors came from an adult with an advanced solid tumor such as melanoma, head and neck, liver or kidney cancer.

The CDR3 nucleotides are TGTGCCAGCAGCGAGGGGGGGACTAGCTCCTACGAGCAGTACTTC. Translation: CASSEGGTSSYEQYF. The rearrangement joins TRBV9 to TRBJ2-7; 8 nucleotides match TRBD2. J gave up 0 bases and V 3 bases, and 5 bases lay outside the gene matches. Germline CDR1 is SGDLS and CDR2 is YYNGEE. CDR3 size: 15 residues. Looking up the rest from reference TRBV9 and TRBJ2-7 gives the full variable domain: DSGVTQTPKHLITATGQRVTLRCSPRSGDLSVYWYQQSLDQGLQFLIQYYNGEERAKGNILERFSAQQFPDLHSELNLSSLELGDSALYFCASSEGGTSSYEQYFGPGTRLTVT.

The J gene is TRBJ2-7, the V gene TRBV7-3; D is undetermined. Germline values: CDR1 SGHTA, CDR2 FQGTGA. V dropped 4 bases and J dropped 2 bases, with 12 bases sitting between them. This CDR3 contains 14 residues. The CDR3 region is CASSWGRTTYEQYF. CDR3 in DNA: TGTGCCAGCAGCTGGGGTAGAACAACCTACGAGCAGTACTTC.

The chain links TRBV11-3 to TRBJ2-5; 9 positions match TRBD2. The CDR3 extends over 15 amino acids. J gave up 4 bases and V 6 bases, and 9 bases lay outside the gene matches. Germline V gene data show CDR1 as SGHNT and CDR2 as YENEEA. This CDR3 reads CASSSTSGRAETQYF. Written as DNA, the CDR3 is TGTGCCAGCAGTTCGACTAGCGGAAGGGCAGAGACCCAGTACTTC.

The chain couples TRBV5-1 to TRBJ1-6, with 9 bases fitting TRBD1. The CDR3 length is 15 residues. J gave up 6 bases and V 1 base, and 2 bases lay outside the gene matches. The germline gives CDR1 SGHRS, CDR2 YFSETQ. The CDR3 is CASSLSGQGNSPLHF. CDR3 DNA sequence: TGCGCCAGCAGCTTGTCGGGACAGGGTAATTCACCCCTCCACTTT.

The CDR3 DNA follows: TGTGCCAGCAGTTACTCAGGACAGAACTATGGCTACACCTTC. This encodes CASSYSGQNYGYTF. The V and J genes are TRBV6-6 and TRBJ1-2, with D tentatively TRBD1 (6 bases). Deletions cut 0 bases from V and 2 bases from J, with 7 bases between. This CDR3 is built from 14 residues. Per germline, CDR1 MNHNY and CDR2 SVGAGI (reference sequence).

V is TRBV6-5 and J is TRBJ2-1; 11 bases align to TRBD2. This CDR3 comprises 15 residues. Trimming at V came to 7 bases and at J to 4 bases, leaving 6 bases not matched to a gene. Germline CDR1 is MNHEY and CDR2 is SVGAGI. CDR3 DNA: TGTGCCAGCACCACTAGCGGGAGTCTGTACAATGAGCAGTTCTTC. This codes for CASTTSGSLYNEQFF.

V gene TRBV7-9 combines with J gene TRBJ2-1, with TRBD2 identical over 8 bases. The CDR3 loop spans 14 amino acids. Germline V lookup: CDR1 SEHNR, CDR2 FQNEAQ (reference sequence). J was trimmed by 5 bases and V by 2 bases; bases with no gene match: 2. The CDR3 sequence: CASSLTGGDNEQFF. As DNA, the CDR3 is TGTGCCAGCAGCTTAACGGGAGGGGACAATGAGCAGTTCTTC.

With regard to this clone: Compared with germline, one end of the junction differs, possibly owing to a read error. The chain is built from TRBV7-7 and TRBJ2-5; D perhaps matches TRBD2 (6 bases). CDR3 length equals 13 residues. Germline CDR1 reads SSHAT; CDR2 reads FNYEAQ (reference sequence). The CDR3 loop reads CASSSSGAETQYF. The CDR3, as DNA: TGTGCTAGCAGCTCCTCGGGAGCGGAGACCCAGTACTTC. Drawing the rest from reference TRBV7-7 and TRBJ2-5, the complete variable domain is GAGVSQSPRYKVTKRGQDVTLRCDPISSHATLYWYQQALGQGPEFLTYFNYEAQPDKSGLPSDRFSAERPEGSISTLTIQRTEQRDSAMYRCASSSSGAETQYFGPGTRLLVL.

The gene calls are TRBV11-2 and TRBJ2-5; possible D gene TRBD2, 6 bases. The CDR3 runs to 16 residues. Germline V gives CDR1 SGHAT, CDR2 FQNNGV. Trimming took 1 base from V and 0 from J, leaving 12 bases between them. Here the CDR3 DNA reads TGTGCCAGCAGCTTAGGGATAGGCGGGGACCAAGAGACCCAGTACTTC. It translates to CASSLGIGGDQETQYF.

The chain employs TRBV6-5 and TRBJ2-1; the D is unclear. CDR1 and CDR2 (germline): MNHEY, SVGAGI. CDR3 length: 14 amino acids. V lost 11 bases, J lost 0 bases, and 14 bases lay in between. The CDR3 DNA is TGTGCCGCTAAGCAGGCACCCTCCTACAATGAGCAGTTCTTC. Translation gives CAAKQAPSYNEQFF.

The chain has TRBV7-8 and TRBJ2-5; 7 bases match TRBD1. V lost 2 bases to trimming and J lost 4 bases; unmatched junction nucleotides: 1. There are 13 residues in the CDR3. The germline V gene has CDR1 SGHVS and CDR2 FQNEAQ. The CDR3, as DNA: TGTGCCAGCAGCTTAACAGGGGTAGAGACCCAGTACTTC. Its protein is CASSLTGVETQYF.

The V gene is TRBV30, the J gene TRBJ2-1; TRBD2 matches at 14 bases. CDR3 length: 15 residues. Germline V gene data show CDR1 as GTSNPN and CDR2 as SVGIG (reference sequence). V dropped 1 base and J dropped 7; count of bases not matched to a gene: 3. Here the CDR3 reads CAWSETSGRENEQFF. CDR3 sequence (DNA): TGTGCCTGGAGTGAGACTAGCGGGAGGGAAAATGAGCAGTTCTTC.

J is TRBJ2-3 and V is TRBV5-1, with D unclear. V lost 0 bases and J 6 bases, leaving 2 bases between the germline ends. The CDR3 sequence is 11 residues long. Looked up from germline, CDR1 is SGHRS and CDR2 is YFSETQ. Written as DNA, the CDR3 is TGCGCCAGCAGCTTGGCGGATACGCAGTATTTT. The encoded protein is CASSLADTQYF.

The chain links TRBV29-1 to TRBJ2-7, with a possible D match to TRBD1 (6 bases). Per germline, CDR1 SQVTM and CDR2 ANQGSEA. Trimming pared 7 bases from V and 7 bases from J, leaving 17 bases between. This CDR3 contains 12 residues. CDR3 sequence (DNA): TGCAGCGCATCGCAGGCGACAGGAGAGCAGTACTTC. Its translation: CSASQATGEQYF.

The genes are TRBV27 and TRBJ1-2; a weak D match, TRBD1 (6 bases). The CDR3 length is 12 residues. Germline V gene data show CDR1 as MNHEY and CDR2 as SMNVEV (reference sequence). The ends were cut back, 4 bases at V and 6 bases at J, with 9 bases in the middle. CDR3 protein: CASSSQGDGYTF. In DNA form, the CDR3 reads TGTGCCAGCAGTTCACAGGGTGATGGCTACACCTTC.

As DNA, the CDR3 is TGTGCCAGCAGCTTCAGCAGGGGGACCTACGAGCAGTACTTC. It encodes CASSFSRGTYEQYF. The chain joins TRBV14 to TRBJ2-7, with 7 bases that match TRBD1. The V segment lost 5 bases and the J segment 2 bases; nucleotides outside the gene matches: 6. CDR1 and CDR2 (germline): SGHDN, FVKESK. CDR3 length: 14 residues.

In regard to this clone: Other nucleotide sequences in the sample specify the same CDR3. The V and J genes are TRBV15 and TRBJ2-1, with D perhaps TRBD2 (6 bases). V dropped 3 bases and J dropped 10 bases, with 10 bases sitting between them. This CDR3 is 12 amino acids long. Germline V gene sequence: CDR1 LNHNV, CDR2 YYDKDF (reference sequence). The CDR3 bases are TGTGCCACCAGCAGGTCCCTAGCGGAGCAGTTCTTC. It yields the protein CATSRSLAEQFF. Full variable domain (outside the CDR3, taken from reference TRBV15 and TRBJ2-1): DAMVIQNPRYQVTQFGKPVTLSCSQTLNHNVMYWYQQKSSQAPKLLFHYYDKDFNNEADTPDNFQSRRPNTSFCFLDIRSPGLGDTAMYLCATSRSLAEQFFGPGTRLTVL.

This rearrangement joins TRBV9 to TRBJ2-7, with D hard to call. V lost 0 bases, J lost 0 bases, and 7 bases lay in between. The germline V gene has CDR1 SGDLS and CDR2 YYNGEE. This CDR3 has 14 residues. CDR3 loop: CASSVDSSSYEQYF. CDR3 nucleotide sequence: TGTGCCAGCAGCGTAGATTCGAGCTCCTACGAGCAGTACTTC.

The rearrangement links TRBV30 to TRBJ2-7; D not certain. The CDR3 runs 12 residues. Trimming left V 4 bases short and J 1 base short, with 8 bases between. CDR1 is GTSNPN, CDR2 SVGIG, per germline (reference sequence). The CDR3 nucleotides are TGTGCCTGGATGGGGTCGTCCTACGAGCAGTACTTC. Its protein is CAWMGSSYEQYF. Filled out from reference TRBV30 and TRBJ2-7, the complete variable domain reads SQTIHQWPATLVQPVGSPLSLECTVEGTSNPNLYWYRQAAGRGLQLLFYSVGIGQISSEVPQNLSASRPQDRQFILSSKKLLLSDSGFYLCAWMGSSYEQYFGPGTRLTVT.

The J gene is TRBJ1-1, the V gene TRBV30, with D perhaps TRBD1 (5 bases). The CDR3 has 11 amino acids. Germline CDR1 and CDR2: GTSNPN and SVGIG (reference sequence). V lost 4 bases and J lost 9, with 12 bases in between. The CDR3 sequence is CAWKGREKAFF. CDR3 coding DNA: TGTGCCTGGAAAGGCAGGGAAAAAGCTTTCTTT.

As concerns this clone: The same CDR3 also results from other DNA sequences found in this sample. V is TRBV2 and J is TRBJ1-5, with D perhaps TRBD1 (5 bases). Germline CDR1 is SNHLY and CDR2 is FYNNEI. The CDR3 has 14 residues. V lost 3 bases, J lost 4 bases, and 10 bases lay in between. The CDR3 coding sequence is TGTGCCAGCAGTGAGGGGCAGGGAAATCAGCCCCAGCATTTT. It translates to CASSEGQGNQPQHF.

This clone has only one observation. This chain links TRBV5-1 with TRBJ1-2; 7 positions agree with TRBD1. The germline V gene encodes CDR1 SGHRS and CDR2 YFSETQ. Losses at the gene ends were 0 bases for V and 6 bases for J; bases not matched to a gene: 5. The CDR3 spans 14 residues. The DNA for the CDR3 is TGCGCCAGCAGCTTGGGACAGGGTTCCCATGGCTACACCTTC. Its translation is CASSLGQGSHGYTF.